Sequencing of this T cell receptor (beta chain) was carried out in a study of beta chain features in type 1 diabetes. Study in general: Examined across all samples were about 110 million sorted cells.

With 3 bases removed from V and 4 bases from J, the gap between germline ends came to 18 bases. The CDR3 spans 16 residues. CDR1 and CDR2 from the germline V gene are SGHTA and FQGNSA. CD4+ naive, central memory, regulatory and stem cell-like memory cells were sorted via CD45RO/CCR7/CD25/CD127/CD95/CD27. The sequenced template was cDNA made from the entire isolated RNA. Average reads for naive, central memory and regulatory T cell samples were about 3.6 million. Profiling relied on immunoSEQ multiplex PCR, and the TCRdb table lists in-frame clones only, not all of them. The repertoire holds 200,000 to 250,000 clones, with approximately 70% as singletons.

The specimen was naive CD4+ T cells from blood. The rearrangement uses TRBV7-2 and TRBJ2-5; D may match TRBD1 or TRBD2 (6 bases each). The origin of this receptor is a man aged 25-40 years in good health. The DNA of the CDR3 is TGTGCCAGCAGCTTCCCAGCCTCGGGGGCCCGAGAGACCCAGTACTTC. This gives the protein CASSFPASGARETQYF.